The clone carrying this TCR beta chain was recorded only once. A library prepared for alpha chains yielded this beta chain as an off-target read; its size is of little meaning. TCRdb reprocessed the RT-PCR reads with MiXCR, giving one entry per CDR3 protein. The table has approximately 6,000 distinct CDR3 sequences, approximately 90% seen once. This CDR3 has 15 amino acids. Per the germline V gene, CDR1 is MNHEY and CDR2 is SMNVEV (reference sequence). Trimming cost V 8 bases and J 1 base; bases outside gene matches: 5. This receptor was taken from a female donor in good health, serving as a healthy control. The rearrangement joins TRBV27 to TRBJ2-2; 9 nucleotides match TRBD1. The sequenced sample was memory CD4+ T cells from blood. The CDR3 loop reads CASRWGQGNTGELFF. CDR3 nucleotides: TGTGCCAGCCGCTGGGGACAGGGGAACACCGGGGAGCTGTTTTTT.